This T cell receptor (beta chain) was observed in a study of cytotoxic CD8 clonotypes in ibrutinib-treated CLL. On the study more broadly: Patient counts were 11 relapsed/refractory, roughly 15 treatment-naive and around 18 IGHV unmutated.

Repertoires were generated with immunoSEQ multiplex PCR, while TCRdb's copy carries only in-frame clones and drops some. Of some 25,000 clones in the sample, around two thirds were seen once. As concerns this clone: As yet, its antigen is unknown.

V lost 5 bases and J 10 bases, leaving 9 bases between the germline ends. Germline V gives CDR1 SGHTA, CDR2 FQGNSA. The CDR3 spans 12 residues. The study's findings and limits: The clonality rise at ibrutinib response reflected private clonotype expansion.

The V gene is TRBV7-2, the J gene TRBJ1-6; D unresolved. The clonotype originates from a human donor with chronic lymphocytic leukemia. The sequenced sample was PBMCs, obtained at disease progression, from a patient treated with ibrutinib. CDR3 DNA sequence: TGTGCCAGCAGCCTTTTTCCGTCACCCCTCCACTTT. Its translation: CASSLFPSPLHF.